Each of the 21 T cell receptor beta chains below was sequenced from the same sample in a study of OX40 agonist ivuxolimab in advanced cancers. The library was made by the immunoSEQ multiplex PCR assay. In its TCRdb copy, this immuneACCESS table keeps in-frame sequences only and misses some clones. Where compared with another copy, unresolved V genes explain less than half of these, and the others have no known cause. The sample records more than 45,000 clones, approximately 80% of which are singletons. The ten most abundant clones make up 2% to 3% of the sample. Sequences were derived from CD4+ or CD8+ T cells sorted from blood, sampled in a trial of the OX40 agonist ivuxolimab. These TCRs come from an adult with an advanced solid tumor such as melanoma, head and neck, liver or kidney cancer.

The chain carries TRBV10-2 and TRBJ1-2, with 7 bases that match TRBD1. Germline CDR1 WSHSY, CDR2 SAAADI. This CDR3 has 14 residues. J was trimmed by 6 bases and V by 2 bases; bases with no gene match: 6. The CDR3, as DNA: TGCGCCAGCAGTGAGACCGACAGGGAGGATGGCTACACCTTC. Protein: CASSETDREDGYTF.

The chain couples TRBV6-1 to TRBJ1-2; no clear D gene. V lost 4 bases and J 7 bases, leaving 10 bases between the germline ends. The CDR3 has 12 residues. Per the germline V gene, CDR1 is MNHNS and CDR2 is SASEGT. The CDR3 DNA sequence: TGTGCCAGCAGTGCACTCGGGGTTGGCTACACCTTC. Its translation: CASSALGVGYTF.

DNA for the CDR3: TGTGCCAGCAGCTTAGTAGGGTGGACTAGCGGGAAGTCCGGTAGCTCCTACAATGAGCAGTTCTTC. Translation gives CASSLVGWTSGKSGSSYNEQFF. V usage is TRBV13 and J usage is TRBJ2-1, with 12 positions matching TRBD2. The CDR3 is 22 residues long. After removal of 1 base from V and 0 bases from J, the junction contained 16 bases not matched to a gene. The V gene's germline CDR1 is PRHDT and CDR2 FYEKMQ (reference sequence).

This clone turned up a few times. The rearrangement joins TRBV6-1 to TRBJ1-3, with D unresolved. Germline CDR1 MNHNS, CDR2 SASEGT. The CDR3 runs to 15 residues. V lost 4 bases, J lost 4 bases, and 14 bases lay in between. The chain's CDR3 is CASSVSWNPGNTIYF. DNA of the CDR3: TGTGCCAGCAGTGTTAGTTGGAACCCAGGAAACACCATATATTTT.

The chain carries TRBV7-9 and TRBJ2-1, with 10 bases identical to TRBD2. The CDR3 contains 15 residues. V was pared by 5 bases and J by 5 bases, with 6 bases of the junction left unmatched. In germline, CDR1 is SEHNR, CDR2 FQNEAQ (reference sequence). DNA for the CDR3: TGTGCCAGCAGCGCAACTAGCGGGAACCACAATGAGCAGTTCTTC. Protein: CASSATSGNHNEQFF.

This clone rates as medium-sized. The chain is built from TRBV6-1 and TRBJ2-7; D is unclear. Trimming took off 7 bases at V and 3 bases at J, with 16 bases between the two ends. The CDR3 sequence is 14 residues long. Per the germline V gene, CDR1 is MNHNS and CDR2 is SASEGT. CDR3 nucleotides: TGTGCCAGCAAGGAACGCCACTTACACTACGAGCAGTACTTC. Its translation: CASKERHLHYEQYF.

This chain links TRBV14 with TRBJ1-2; D is uncertain. CDR3 length equals 15 residues. Germline lookup yields CDR1 SGHDN and CDR2 FVKESK. The germline V and J ends were trimmed by 4 bases and 1 base, with 13 bases remaining between them. The CDR3: CASSPRRNSNYGYTF. For the CDR3, the DNA is TGTGCCAGCAGCCCGAGGCGGAACAGTAACTATGGCTACACCTTC.

The chain is built from TRBV5-1 and TRBJ1-1; perhaps TRBD1 as D (6 bases). The CDR3 has 14 amino acids. V was clipped by 4 bases and J by 5 bases, with 15 bases between them. Germline values: CDR1 SGHRS, CDR2 YFSETQ. The DNA of the CDR3 is TGCGCCAGCAGCCCGGATACAGGGCGGACTGAAGCTTTCTTT. It encodes CASSPDTGRTEAFF.

The rearrangement uses TRBV28 and TRBJ2-7; D gene unclear. V lost 8 bases, J lost 0 bases, and 8 bases lay in between. CDR1 and CDR2 from the germline V gene are MDHEN and SYDVKM. The CDR3 sequence is 12 residues long. The CDR3 region is CASAVSSYEQYF. As DNA, the CDR3 is TGTGCCAGCGCTGTAAGCTCCTACGAGCAGTACTTC.

J is TRBJ2-6 and V is TRBV6-1, with 8 bases identical to TRBD1. Germline V gene lookup returns CDR1 MNHNS and CDR2 SASEGT. The CDR3 is 15 amino acids. Germline trimming cut 6 bases from V and 2 bases from J; bases unmatched to any gene: 3. The CDR3 protein is CASRPGGAGANVLTF. The CDR3 DNA reads TGTGCCAGCAGGCCAGGGGGCGCTGGGGCCAACGTCCTGACTTTC.

The chain joins TRBV21-1 to TRBJ2-3; TRBD2 was called by the table and not checked on the DNA. TRBV21-1 is listed as a pseudogene. There are 15 residues in the CDR3. For the CDR3, the DNA is TGTGCCAGCGCAGCCGGGACTAGCGGACCAGATACGCAGTATTTT. It encodes CASAAGTSGPDTQYF.

V is TRBV5-1 and J is TRBJ2-1, with TRBD2 matching over 12 bases. The CDR3 consists of 23 residues. CDR1 is SGHRS, CDR2 YFSETQ, per germline. Unmatched junction bases numbered 21, after V lost 2 bases and J lost 0 bases. CDR3 DNA: TGCGCCAGCAGCTTTCACGGGACTAGCGGGTCCCTTGGTTTTCTTAGCTCCTACAATGAGCAGTTCTTC. Translated, it gives CASSFHGTSGSLGFLSSYNEQFF.

This clone was found a few times. The rearrangement uses TRBV10-3 and TRBJ1-1, with D hard to call. The CDR3 sequence is 12 residues long. Trimming shortened V by 6 bases and J by 5 bases, and 10 bases separated the two germline ends. The V gene's germline CDR1 is ENHRY and CDR2 SYGVKD. In DNA form, the CDR3 reads TGTGCCATCAGCCCAACACGGACTGAAGCTTTCTTT. Translated: CAISPTRTEAFF.

The chain joins TRBV13 to TRBJ2-5; TRBD2 matches 7 bases. Germline CDR1 PRHDT, CDR2 FYEKMQ (reference sequence). V lost 5 bases, J lost 10 bases, and 13 bases stayed unmatched. The CDR3 is 14 residues long. CDR3: CASSAVKGGLGQYF. The CDR3 DNA follows: TGTGCCAGCAGCGCCGTTAAGGGAGGGCTAGGCCAGTACTTC.

Notes on this clone: The same CDR3 also results from other DNA sequences found in this sample. The chain employs TRBV5-6 and TRBJ2-2, with TRBD1 matching over 9 bases. Per the germline V gene, CDR1 is SGHDT and CDR2 is YYEEEE. With V trimmed by 0 bases and J by 3 bases, 0 bases remained unmatched. The CDR3 runs 15 residues. The CDR3, as DNA: TGTGCCAGCAGCTTGGGGACAGGGGACACCGGGGAGCTGTTTTTT. Protein product: CASSLGTGDTGELFF.

The CDR3 region is CASSGLGNSPLHF. The CDR3 DNA reads TGTGCCAGCAGTGGTCTGGGAAATTCACCCCTCCACTTT. V and J are TRBV2 and TRBJ1-6; D remains ambiguous. The CDR3 runs 13 residues. Deletions cut 4 bases from V and 7 bases from J, with 8 bases between. Germline V gene data show CDR1 as SNHLY and CDR2 as FYNNEI. Variable domain in full (rest from reference TRBV2 and TRBJ1-6): EPEVTQTPSHQVTQMGQEVILRCVPISNHLYFYWYRQILGQKVEFLVSFYNNEISEKSEIFDDQFSVERPDGSNFTLKIRSTKLEDSAMYFCASSGLGNSPLHFGNGTRLTVT.

The chain is built from TRBV28 and TRBJ2-1, with a weak D call TRBD1 (6 bases). Trimming removed 6 bases at V and 10 bases at J, with 13 bases between. CDR1 and CDR2 (germline): MDHEN, SYDVKM. There are 12 residues in the CDR3. The CDR3 loop reads CASSKEGGEQFF. CDR3 DNA sequence: TGTGCCAGCAGCAAAGAAGGGGGAGAGCAGTTCTTC.

CDR3 in DNA: TGTGCCAGCAGCTTAGTAGCGGGAGGGCCGGGTGAGCAGTTCTTC. Its protein is CASSLVAGGPGEQFF. The chain employs TRBV7-9 and TRBJ2-1; 11 nucleotides align to TRBD2. The germline CDR1 and CDR2 sequences are SEHNR and FQNEAQ (reference sequence). The CDR3 length is 15 residues. The junction had 5 bases not matched to a gene; V was cut back by 1 base and J by 9 bases.

The gene calls are TRBV6-5 and TRBJ2-7, with 8 nucleotides matching TRBD1. Trimming at V came to 0 bases and at J to 5 bases, leaving 3 bases not matched to a gene. Germline values: CDR1 MNHEY, CDR2 SVGAGI. This CDR3 contains 14 residues. Here the CDR3 reads CASSYSDRGHEQYF. The CDR3 DNA is TGTGCCAGCAGTTACTCCGACAGGGGCCACGAGCAGTACTTC.

V gene TRBV2 combines with J gene TRBJ1-1, with D unclear. Germline V gene sequence: CDR1 SNHLY, CDR2 FYNNEI. Trimming cost V 3 bases and J 2 bases, with 13 bases left between them. CDR3 length equals 15 residues. This chain's CDR3 is CASSDQRAPNTEAFF. In DNA, the CDR3 is TGTGCCAGCAGTGATCAGAGGGCCCCAAACACTGAAGCTTTCTTT.

This chain uses TRBV10-3 with TRBJ2-1, with TRBD2 identical over 7 bases. Per the germline V gene, CDR1 is ENHRY and CDR2 is SYGVKD. The CDR3 is made up of 14 amino acids. V dropped 6 bases and J dropped 5; count of bases not matched to a gene: 7. CDR3 loop: CAISLKGRDNEQFF. CDR3 nucleotides: TGTGCCATCAGCCTGAAGGGGAGGGACAATGAGCAGTTCTTC.